This T cell receptor (beta chain) derives from a study of blood T cells in healthy people across ages. Together with a sample-barcoded 5' primer, a J-beta primer mix was included in a second PCR lasting roughly 6 to 12 cycles. TCRdb fed the 5' RACE reads into MiXCR, producing one record per CDR3 protein. The table includes about 2 million distinct CDR3 sequences, just under 50% detected once. The length of the CDR3 is 13 residues. V dropped 0 bases and J dropped 5 bases, with 7 bases sitting between them. Germline assignment: CDR1 MNHEY and CDR2 SVGEGT. The clonotype comes from a woman aged 40 to 49 in good health. The chain joins TRBV6-2 or TRBV6-3 to TRBJ1-1; D gene unclear. The sequenced sample consisted of blood. CDR3 bases: TGTGCCAGCAGTTACTCCCGGTGGACTGAAGCTTTCTTT. It yields the protein CASSYSRWTEAFF.